Each of the 27 T cell receptor beta chains below was sequenced from the same sample in a study of blood T cell repertoires in COVID-19. Clones were read by immunoSEQ multiplex PCR, and TCRdb kept only the in-frame ones, dropping some. Counted here are some 130,000 clones, about four fifths occurring once; the ten biggest clones make up roughly 13%. Sequenced material: peripheral blood. The receptors originated from a human donor in a cohort sampled during active COVID-19.

The chain recombines TRBV6-2 or TRBV6-3 with TRBJ2-5; tentatively, D is TRBD2 (7 bases). There are 16 residues in the CDR3. CDR1 is MNHEY and CDR2 is SVGEGT in the germline V gene. Trimming shortened V by 5 bases and J by 5 bases, and 21 bases separated the two germline ends. CDR3 region: CASSLQEGGAIETQYF. The CDR3 bases are TGTGCCAGCAGTCTCCAGGAGGGGGGGGCCATCGAGACCCAGTACTTC.

This clone was observed a few times. The chain joins TRBV6-4 to TRBJ2-1, with 8 bases that match TRBD2. There are 15 residues in the CDR3. Germline V gives CDR1 MRHNA, CDR2 SNTAGT. J was trimmed by 8 bases and V by 6 bases; bases with no gene match: 12. The CDR3 DNA reads TGTGCCAGCAGCCCAGCTGGCGGGGGGACTTATGAGCAGTTCTTC. This translates into CASSPAGGGTYEQFF.

This clone has only one observation. The V call is TRBV6-4, the J call TRBJ1-6, with D perhaps matching TRBD1 (6 bases). The V end lost 2 bases, the J end lost 7 bases, and 18 bases lay between the germline ends. The germline gives CDR1 MRHNA, CDR2 SNTAGT. This CDR3 region has 17 residues. The CDR3 coding sequence is TGTGCCAGCAGTGACCTCAGGGGCCACCCTTACAATTCACCCCTCCACTTT. Its protein product is CASSDLRGHPYNSPLHF.

This chain joins TRBV4-1 and TRBJ2-2, with D possibly being TRBD2 (6 bases). CDR3 length equals 15 residues. Looked up from germline, CDR1 is MGHRA and CDR2 is YSYEKL. The V and J ends lost 1 base and 7 bases respectively, with 13 bases between them. Written as DNA, the CDR3 is TGCGCCAGCAGCCAAGTCGGGGGTGGGATCGGGGAGCTGTTTTTT. Its translation is CASSQVGGGIGELFF.

The V and J genes are TRBV3-1 (or the pseudogene TRBV3-2) and TRBJ1-2; TRBD1 aligns across 9 bases. Germline assignment: CDR1 LGHDT and CDR2 YNNKEL (reference sequence). CDR3 length: 12 amino acids. V dropped 4 bases and J dropped 8; count of bases not matched to a gene: 2. CDR3 in amino acids: CASSLTGGGYTF. CDR3 coding DNA: TGTGCCAGCAGCCTGACAGGGGGAGGCTACACCTTC.

The rearrangement links TRBV6-6 to TRBJ2-7; 9 bases line up with TRBD1. Germline CDR1 MNHNY, CDR2 SVGAGI (reference sequence). The CDR3 has 14 residues. Germline trimming cut 6 bases from V and 2 bases from J; bases unmatched to any gene: 5. DNA of the CDR3: TGTGCCAGCAGATACGGACAGGGGACCTACGAGCAGTACTTC. It specifies CASRYGQGTYEQYF.

CDR3 sequence (DNA): TGTGCCAGCAGTTTCCTTCAGGGCACTGAAGCTTTCTTT. This translates into CASSFLQGTEAFF. The chain carries TRBV12-3 or TRBV12-4 and TRBJ1-1; TRBD1 is a possible D gene (5 bases). The germline V and J ends were trimmed by 3 bases and 4 bases, with 9 bases remaining between them. There are 13 residues in the CDR3.

V gene TRBV3-1 (or the pseudogene TRBV3-2) combines with J gene TRBJ1-4; 7 positions match TRBD1. The V segment lost 0 bases and the J segment 9 bases; nucleotides outside the gene matches: 7. Germline V CDR1 and CDR2: LGHDT, YNNKEL (reference sequence). This CDR3 spans 15 amino acids. The CDR3 nucleotides are TGTGCCAGCAGCCAAGAAGGGTCCAGGGGGAAAAAACTGTTTTTT. The encoded protein is CASSQEGSRGKKLFF.

This rearrangement joins TRBV5-1 to TRBJ2-7; weak D call: TRBD1 (6 bases). Germline-derived CDR1 and CDR2 are SGHRS and YFSETQ. V gave up 3 bases and J gave up 3 bases, with 13 bases separating them. The length of the CDR3 is 14 residues. This chain's CDR3 is CASSSDSLNYEQYF. The CDR3 DNA follows: TGCGCCAGCAGCTCGGACAGCCTAAACTACGAGCAGTACTTC.

The chain uses TRBV7-9 and TRBJ2-1; 9 positions agree with TRBD1. Trimming at V came to 5 bases and at J to 7 bases, leaving 9 bases not matched to a gene. Germline CDR1 is SEHNR and CDR2 is FQNEAQ (reference sequence). CDR3 length: 15 amino acids. DNA of the CDR3: TGTGCCAGCAGCAAGACAGGGGGGGTTTTAAATGAGCAGTTCTTC. Translation gives CASSKTGGVLNEQFF.

The chain joins TRBV2 to TRBJ2-1; a weak D match, TRBD2 (6 bases). In germline, CDR1 is SNHLY, CDR2 FYNNEI. The CDR3 covers 15 residues. The V gene lost 6 bases and the J gene lost 3 bases, with 15 bases spanning the gap. The CDR3 nucleotides are TGTGCCAGCAGCGAACTAGCCCCCGGCTACAATGAGCAGTTCTTC. Its translation: CASSELAPGYNEQFF. The full variable domain, rest sourced from reference TRBV2 and TRBJ2-1, is EPEVTQTPSHQVTQMGQEVILRCVPISNHLYFYWYRQILGQKVEFLVSFYNNEISEKSEIFDDQFSVERPDGSNFTLKIRSTKLEDSAMYFCASSELAPGYNEQFFGPGTRLTVL.

V is TRBV5-1 and J is TRBJ2-7; 9 nucleotides match TRBD2. Germline CDR1 is SGHRS and CDR2 is YFSETQ. Trimming at V came to 0 bases and at J to 1 base, leaving 14 bases not matched to a gene. The CDR3 is made up of 19 amino acids. The CDR3, as DNA: TGCGCCAGCAGCTTGGCCGGGAGAAGCGGGGGGCCGAATTCCTACGAGCAGTACTTC. Its protein product is CASSLAGRSGGPNSYEQYF.

The V and J genes are TRBV5-1 and TRBJ1-4, with 8 bases that match TRBD1. Germline V gene data show CDR1 as SGHRS and CDR2 as YFSETQ. V shed 3 bases and J 8 bases; nucleotides not matched to a gene: 9. The CDR3 has 15 residues. CDR3 in DNA: TGCGCCAGCAGCTACAACCAGGGGGCAGGCGAAAAACTGTTTTTT. Translated, it gives CASSYNQGAGEKLFF.

This clone appeared many times. This sequence joins TRBV7-8 and TRBJ1-1; D remains unclear. V was clipped by 5 bases and J by 0 bases, with 19 bases between them. The CDR3 is 17 residues long. Germline V lookup: CDR1 SGHVS, CDR2 FQNEAQ. The CDR3 here is CASSPLGEVGMNTEAFF. CDR3 in DNA: TGTGCCAGCAGCCCCCTCGGGGAGGTAGGCATGAACACTGAAGCTTTCTTT.

In DNA form, the CDR3 reads TGTGCCAGCATCAAATCAGGGGGAAATTCACCCCTCCACTTT. Its translation is CASIKSGGNSPLHF. The chain combines TRBV6-5 with TRBJ1-6, with TRBD1 matching over 7 bases. CDR1 is MNHEY and CDR2 is SVGAGI in the germline V gene. CDR3 length: 14 amino acids. The V segment lost 7 bases and the J segment 7 bases; nucleotides outside the gene matches: 7.

This clone was found once. The chain links TRBV5-6 to TRBJ1-1, with 7 nucleotides matching TRBD1. The length of the CDR3 is 15 residues. Losses at the gene ends were 4 bases for V and 6 bases for J; bases not matched to a gene: 12. Looked up from germline, CDR1 is SGHDT and CDR2 is YYEEEE. CDR3 nucleotide sequence: TGTGCCAGCAGCCAGATGACAGGGTGGAGGGCTGAAGCTTTCTTT. As protein: CASSQMTGWRAEAFF.

This chain uses TRBV6-6 with TRBJ1-2; D remains ambiguous. The germline V gene has CDR1 MNHNY and CDR2 SVGAGI (reference sequence). V dropped 2 bases and J dropped 3 bases, with 4 bases sitting between them. The CDR3 loop spans 12 amino acids. As DNA, the CDR3 is TGTGCCAGCAGTTACCTTGACTATGGCTACACCTTC. It encodes CASSYLDYGYTF.

This clone was seen only a few times. The rearrangement links TRBV5-1 to TRBJ1-4; TRBD1 matches 11 bases. Germline CDR1 SGHRS, CDR2 YFSETQ. Unmatched junction bases numbered 2, after V lost 2 bases and J lost 8 bases. This CDR3 region has 14 residues. CDR3 protein: CASSFGQGAEKLFF. Here the CDR3 DNA reads TGCGCCAGCAGCTTCGGACAGGGGGCCGAAAAACTGTTTTTT.

This chain uses TRBV4-1 with TRBJ1-4, with 8 bases fitting TRBD1. The CDR3 has 16 residues. Germline CDR1 and CDR2: MGHRA and YSYEKL. Losses at the gene ends were 4 bases for V and 10 bases for J; bases not matched to a gene: 14. CDR3 sequence (DNA): TGCGCCAGCAGCCTAAACGACGGACAGGGAGTCGGAAAACTGTTTTTT. This sequence encodes CASSLNDGQGVGKLFF.

The rearrangement joins TRBV18 to TRBJ2-7; D gene unclear. Germline values: CDR1 KGHSH, CDR2 LQKENI. The CDR3 spans 14 residues. Trimming stripped 0 bases from V and 0 bases from J, with 6 bases between. CDR3 DNA: TGTGCCAGCTCACCACCGGGCAACTCCTACGAGCAGTACTTC. Its translation: CASSPPGNSYEQYF.

The V gene is TRBV5-1, the J gene TRBJ2-7; 9 nucleotides align to TRBD1. Germline V gene data show CDR1 as SGHRS and CDR2 as YFSETQ. The V segment lost 1 base and the J segment 5 bases; nucleotides outside the gene matches: 4. CDR3 length: 14 amino acids. The CDR3 loop reads CASSLTGQGHEQYF. CDR3 nucleotides: TGCGCCAGCAGCTTGACGGGACAGGGTCACGAGCAGTACTTC. Combining the CDR3 with reference TRBV5-1 and TRBJ2-7 gives the whole variable domain KAGVTQTPRYLIKTRGQQVTLSCSPISGHRSVSWYQQTPGQGLQFLFEYFSETQRNKGNFPGRFSGRQFSNSRSEMNVSTLELGDSALYLCASSLTGQGHEQYFGPGTRLTVT.

Comment on this clone: The sample carries other DNA sequences with the same CDR3. The V gene is TRBV19, the J gene TRBJ1-2, with TRBD1 as a possible D gene (5 bases). The germline V and J ends were trimmed by 3 bases and 2 bases, with 7 bases remaining between them. This CDR3 has 13 amino acids. Germline CDR1 is LNHDA and CDR2 is SQIVND (reference sequence). CDR3 sequence (DNA): TGTGCCAGTAGTATGGCAGGGAACTATGGCTACACCTTC. It specifies CASSMAGNYGYTF.

V gene TRBV29-1 combines with J gene TRBJ2-1, with TRBD2 as a possible D gene (6 bases). This CDR3 comprises 14 residues. V lost 6 bases, J lost 5 bases, and 17 bases lay in between. Germline CDR1 SQVTM, CDR2 ANQGSEA. The CDR3 bases are TGCAGCGTCCTTCTCCAGCGGGTCCACAATGAGCAGTTCTTC. Translating gives CSVLLQRVHNEQFF.

J is TRBJ2-3 and V is TRBV2; TRBD1 aligns across 8 bases. Germline lookup yields CDR1 SNHLY and CDR2 FYNNEI. CDR3 length equals 15 residues. The V and J ends lost 3 bases and 3 bases, in that order; junction bases with no gene match: 5. CDR3 coding DNA: TGTGCCAGCAGTGATCAGGGGGCGCCGACAGATACGCAGTATTTT. Translation: CASSDQGAPTDTQYF.

This sequence joins TRBV19 and TRBJ1-3; 7 bases fit TRBD1. V trimming: 5 bases; J trimming: 1 base; junction bases outside the gene matches: 8. The CDR3 spans 16 residues. Germline CDR1 and CDR2: LNHDA and SQIVND (reference sequence). CDR3 sequence (DNA): TGTGCCAGTAGTCCACAGGGGCGGGGATCTGGAAACACCATATATTTT. It encodes CASSPQGRGSGNTIYF.

This clone was counted a few times. The chain uses TRBV30 and TRBJ2-1; D not resolved. The CDR3 totals 13 residues. Trimming stripped 3 bases from V and 10 bases from J, with 16 bases between. Germline values: CDR1 GTSNPN, CDR2 SVGIG (reference sequence). The CDR3 region is CAWRTGSRREQFF. The CDR3 nucleotides are TGTGCCTGGAGAACCGGGTCCCGGCGGGAGCAGTTCTTC.

V is TRBV6-2 or TRBV6-3 and J is TRBJ1-1; perhaps TRBD1 as D (5 bases). Per germline, CDR1 MNHEY and CDR2 SVGEGT. The CDR3 sequence is 12 residues long. V was cut by 5 bases and J by 5 bases, with 9 bases left in between. The chain's CDR3 is CASSTGGTEAFF. Here the CDR3 DNA reads TGTGCCAGCAGTACGGGGGGAACTGAAGCTTTCTTT.